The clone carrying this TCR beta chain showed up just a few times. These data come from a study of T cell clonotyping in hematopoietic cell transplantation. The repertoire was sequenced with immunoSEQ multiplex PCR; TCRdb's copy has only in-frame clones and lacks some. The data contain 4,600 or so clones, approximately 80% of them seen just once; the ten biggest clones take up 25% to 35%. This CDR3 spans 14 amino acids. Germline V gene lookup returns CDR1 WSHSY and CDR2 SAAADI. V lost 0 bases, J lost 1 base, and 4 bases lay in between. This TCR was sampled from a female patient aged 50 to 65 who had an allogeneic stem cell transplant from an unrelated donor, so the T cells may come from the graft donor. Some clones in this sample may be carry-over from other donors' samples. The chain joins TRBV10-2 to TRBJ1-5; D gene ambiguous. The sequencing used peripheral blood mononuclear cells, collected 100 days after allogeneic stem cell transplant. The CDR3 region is CASSESSSNQPQHF. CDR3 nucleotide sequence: TGCGCCAGCAGTGAGTCGAGCAGCAATCAGCCCCAGCATTTT.